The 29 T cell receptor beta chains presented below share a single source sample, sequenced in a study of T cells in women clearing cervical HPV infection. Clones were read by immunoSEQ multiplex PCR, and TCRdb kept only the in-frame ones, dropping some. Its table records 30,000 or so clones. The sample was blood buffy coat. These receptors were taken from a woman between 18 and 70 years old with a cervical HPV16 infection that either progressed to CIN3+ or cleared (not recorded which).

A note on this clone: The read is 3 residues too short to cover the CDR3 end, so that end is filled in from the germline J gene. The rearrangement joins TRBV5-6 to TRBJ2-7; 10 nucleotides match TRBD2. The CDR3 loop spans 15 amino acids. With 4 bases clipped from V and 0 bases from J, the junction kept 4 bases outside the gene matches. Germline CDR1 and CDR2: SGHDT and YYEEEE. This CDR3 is CASSITSGTSYEQYF. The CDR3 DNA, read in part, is TGTGCCAGCAGCATTACTAGCGGGACCTCCTACGAG.

Incomplete CDR3 DNA: TGTGCCAGCAGCCTTCCCTGGACGGGGGAGACC. Translation gives CASSLPWTGET. Given in full, the CDR3 is CASSLPWTGETQYF. V and J are TRBV7-2 and TRBJ2-5, with TRBD2 as a possible D gene (5 bases). With the read ending 3 residues before the CDR3 end, the germline J gene is used to fill in that end. Trimming took off 5 bases at V and 5 bases at J, with 15 bases between the two ends. The CDR3 spans 14 residues. Germline lookup yields CDR1 SGHTA and CDR2 FQGNSA.

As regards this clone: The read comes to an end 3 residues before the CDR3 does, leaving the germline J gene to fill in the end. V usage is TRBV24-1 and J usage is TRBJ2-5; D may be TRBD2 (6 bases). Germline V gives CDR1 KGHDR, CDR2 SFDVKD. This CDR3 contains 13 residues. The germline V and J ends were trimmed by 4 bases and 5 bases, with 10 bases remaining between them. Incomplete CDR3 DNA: TGTGCCACCAGTGACTGGGGGGAGGAGACC. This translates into CATSDWGEET. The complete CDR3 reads CATSDWGEETQYF.

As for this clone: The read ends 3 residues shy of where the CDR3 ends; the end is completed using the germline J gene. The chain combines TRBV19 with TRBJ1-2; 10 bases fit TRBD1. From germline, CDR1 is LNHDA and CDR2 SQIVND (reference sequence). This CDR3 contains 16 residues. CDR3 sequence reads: CASSIGGTGDWDGYTF. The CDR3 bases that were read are TGTGCCAGTAGTATAGGAGGGACAGGGGATTGGGACGGC. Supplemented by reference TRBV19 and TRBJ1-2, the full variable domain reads DGGITQSPKYLFRKEGQNVTLSCEQNLNHDAMYWYRQDPGQGLRLIYYSQIVNDFQKGDIAEGYSVSREKKESFPLTVTSAQKNPTAFYLCASSIGGTGDWDGYTFGSGTRLTVV.

The part of the CDR3 DNA that was read is TGTGCCTGTGACCGGGACAATCAGCCG. Amino acid sequence: CACDRDNQP. The full CDR3 is CACDRDNQPQYF. The chain links TRBV30 to TRBJ2-3; D is perhaps TRBD1 (6 bases). The CDR3 goes on 3 residues after the read ends, and that part is filled in from the germline J gene. Germline CDR1 GTSNPN, CDR2 SVGIG (reference sequence). The CDR3 runs 12 residues.

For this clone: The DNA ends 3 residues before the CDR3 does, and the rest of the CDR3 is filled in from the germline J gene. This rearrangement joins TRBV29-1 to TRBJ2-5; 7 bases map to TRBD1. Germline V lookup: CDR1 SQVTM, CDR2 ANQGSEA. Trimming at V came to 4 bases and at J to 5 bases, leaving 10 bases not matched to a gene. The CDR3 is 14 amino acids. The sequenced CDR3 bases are TGCAGCGTTGTCCGCTTCGACAGGGAGGAGACC. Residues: CSVVRFDREET. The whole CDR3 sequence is CSVVRFDREETQYF.

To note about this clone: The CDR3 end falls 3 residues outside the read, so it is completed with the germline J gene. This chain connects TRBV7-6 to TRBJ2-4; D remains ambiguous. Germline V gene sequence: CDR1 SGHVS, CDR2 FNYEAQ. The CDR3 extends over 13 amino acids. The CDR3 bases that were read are TGTGCCGTCTGGAATCCACCTAACTATGGT. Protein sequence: CAVWNPPNYG. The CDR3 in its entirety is CAVWNPPNYGQYF.

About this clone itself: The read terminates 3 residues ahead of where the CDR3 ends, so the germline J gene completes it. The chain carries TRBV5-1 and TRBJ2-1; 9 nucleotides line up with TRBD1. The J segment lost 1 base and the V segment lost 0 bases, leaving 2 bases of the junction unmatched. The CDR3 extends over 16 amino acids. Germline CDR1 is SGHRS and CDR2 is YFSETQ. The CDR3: CASSLEGTGSYNEQFF. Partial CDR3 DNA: TGCGCCAGCAGCTTGGAGGGGACAGGGTCCTACAATGAG.

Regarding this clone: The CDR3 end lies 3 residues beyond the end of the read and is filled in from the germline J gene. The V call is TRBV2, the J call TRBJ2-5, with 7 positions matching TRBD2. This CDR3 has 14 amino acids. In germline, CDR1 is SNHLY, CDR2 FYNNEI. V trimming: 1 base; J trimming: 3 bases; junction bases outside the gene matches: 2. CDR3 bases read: TGTGCCAGCAGTGAAGGTCTAGCGGAAGAGACC. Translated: CASSEGLAEET. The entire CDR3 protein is CASSEGLAEETQYF.

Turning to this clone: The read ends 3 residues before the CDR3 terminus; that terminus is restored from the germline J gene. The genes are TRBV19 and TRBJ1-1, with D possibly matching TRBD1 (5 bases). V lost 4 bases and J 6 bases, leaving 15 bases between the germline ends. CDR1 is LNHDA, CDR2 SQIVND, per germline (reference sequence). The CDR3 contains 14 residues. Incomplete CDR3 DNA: TGTGCCAGTAGTACCGGGGGACCGAGTTCTGAA. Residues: CASSTGGPSSE. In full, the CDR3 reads CASSTGGPSSEAFF.

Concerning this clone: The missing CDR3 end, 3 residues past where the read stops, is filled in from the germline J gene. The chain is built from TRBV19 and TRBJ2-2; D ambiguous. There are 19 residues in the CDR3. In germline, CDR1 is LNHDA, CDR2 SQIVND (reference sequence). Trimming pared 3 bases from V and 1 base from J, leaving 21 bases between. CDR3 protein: CASSIPPSLNSRNTGELFF. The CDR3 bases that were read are TGTGCCAGTAGTATCCCGCCGTCACTGAACAGCAGGAACACCGGGGAG.

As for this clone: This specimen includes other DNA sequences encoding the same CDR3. The CDR3 sequence is CASSDEGSGVDSTNYGYTF. Incomplete CDR3 DNA: TGTGCCAGCAGCGACGAAGGGAGTGGGGTGGACAGTACTAACTATGGC. This chain joins TRBV2 and TRBJ1-2, with a tentative D call TRBD1 (6 bases). The read ends 3 residues early relative to the CDR3; the germline J gene fills the gap. Between the trimmed V and J ends, which lost 6 bases and 0 bases, there was a span of 26 bases. CDR1 and CDR2 (germline): SNHLY, FYNNEI. There are 19 residues in the CDR3.

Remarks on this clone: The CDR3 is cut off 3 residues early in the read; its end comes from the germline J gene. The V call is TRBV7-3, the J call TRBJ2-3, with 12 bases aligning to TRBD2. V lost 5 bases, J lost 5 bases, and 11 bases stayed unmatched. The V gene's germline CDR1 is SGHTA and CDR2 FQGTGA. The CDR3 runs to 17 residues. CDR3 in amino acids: CASSNRTSGIRQDTQYF. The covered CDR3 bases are TGTGCCAGCAGCAATCGGACTAGCGGGATTCGGCAAGATACG.

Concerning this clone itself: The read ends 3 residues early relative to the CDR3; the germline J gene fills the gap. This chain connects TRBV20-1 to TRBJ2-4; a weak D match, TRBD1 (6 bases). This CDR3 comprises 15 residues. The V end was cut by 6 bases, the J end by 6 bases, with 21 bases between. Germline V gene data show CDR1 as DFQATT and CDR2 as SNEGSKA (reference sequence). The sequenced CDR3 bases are TGCAGTGCCCCTAAAGGGGGAGATGGGAGAAACATT. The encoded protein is CSAPKGGDGRNI. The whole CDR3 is CSAPKGGDGRNIQYF.

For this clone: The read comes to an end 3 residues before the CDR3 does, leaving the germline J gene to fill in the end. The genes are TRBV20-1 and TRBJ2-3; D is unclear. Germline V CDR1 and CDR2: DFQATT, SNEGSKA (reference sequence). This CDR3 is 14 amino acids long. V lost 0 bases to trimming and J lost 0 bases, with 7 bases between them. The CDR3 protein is CSARDPFSTDTQYF. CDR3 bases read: TGCAGTGCTAGAGACCCCTTTAGCACAGATACG.

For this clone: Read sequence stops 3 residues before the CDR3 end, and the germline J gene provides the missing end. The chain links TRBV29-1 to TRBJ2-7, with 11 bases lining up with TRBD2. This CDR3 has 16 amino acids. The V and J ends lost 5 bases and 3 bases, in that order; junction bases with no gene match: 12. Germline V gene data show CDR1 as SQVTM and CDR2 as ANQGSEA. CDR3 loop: CSVFIRASGRLYEQYF. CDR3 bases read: TGCAGCGTTTTTATCAGGGCTAGCGGGAGGCTCTACGAG.

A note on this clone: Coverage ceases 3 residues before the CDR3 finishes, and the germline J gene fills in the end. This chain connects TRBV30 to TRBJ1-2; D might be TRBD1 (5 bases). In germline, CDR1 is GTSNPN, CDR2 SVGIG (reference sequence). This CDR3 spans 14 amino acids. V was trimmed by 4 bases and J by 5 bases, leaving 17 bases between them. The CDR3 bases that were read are TGTGCCTGGAACGGGGGAAGGTTCGGATATGGC. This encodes CAWNGGRFGYG. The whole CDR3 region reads CAWNGGRFGYGYTF.

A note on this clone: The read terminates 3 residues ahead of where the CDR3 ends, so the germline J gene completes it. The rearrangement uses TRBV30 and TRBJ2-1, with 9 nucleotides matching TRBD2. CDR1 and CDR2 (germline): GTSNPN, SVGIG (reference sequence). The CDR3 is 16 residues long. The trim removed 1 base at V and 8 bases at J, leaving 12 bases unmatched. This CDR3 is CAWSAPSGEAVDEQFF. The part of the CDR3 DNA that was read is TGTGCCTGGAGTGCCCCTAGCGGGGAGGCCGTCGATGAG. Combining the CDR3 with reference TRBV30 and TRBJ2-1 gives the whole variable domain SQTIHQWPATLVQPVGSPLSLECTVEGTSNPNLYWYRQAAGRGLQLLFYSVGIGQISSEVPQNLSASRPQDRQFILSSKKLLLSDSGFYLCAWSAPSGEAVDEQFFGPGTRLTVL.

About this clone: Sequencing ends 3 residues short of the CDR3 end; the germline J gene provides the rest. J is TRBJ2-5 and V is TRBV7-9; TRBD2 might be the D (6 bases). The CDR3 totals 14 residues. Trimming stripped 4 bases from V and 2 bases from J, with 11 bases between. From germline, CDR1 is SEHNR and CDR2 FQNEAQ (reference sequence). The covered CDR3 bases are TGTGCCAGCAGCTACCCCGGGGGTCAAGAGACC. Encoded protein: CASSYPGGQET. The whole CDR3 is CASSYPGGQETQYF.

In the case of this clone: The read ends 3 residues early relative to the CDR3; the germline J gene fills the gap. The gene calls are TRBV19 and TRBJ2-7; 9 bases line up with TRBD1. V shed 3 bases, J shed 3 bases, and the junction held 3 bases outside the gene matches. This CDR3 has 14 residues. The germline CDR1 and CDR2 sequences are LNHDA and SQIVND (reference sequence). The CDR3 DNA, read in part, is TGTGCCAGTAGTATCGGGGGACAGGGCTACGAG. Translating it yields CASSIGGQGYE. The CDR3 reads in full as CASSIGGQGYEQYF.

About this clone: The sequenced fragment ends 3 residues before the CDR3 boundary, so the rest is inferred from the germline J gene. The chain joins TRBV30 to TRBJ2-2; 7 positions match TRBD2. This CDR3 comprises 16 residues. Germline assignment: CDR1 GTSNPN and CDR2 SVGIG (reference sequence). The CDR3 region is CAWSGGGLVTNEKLFF. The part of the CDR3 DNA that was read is TGTGCCTGGAGTGGGGGGGGTTTGGTAACTAATGAAAAG.

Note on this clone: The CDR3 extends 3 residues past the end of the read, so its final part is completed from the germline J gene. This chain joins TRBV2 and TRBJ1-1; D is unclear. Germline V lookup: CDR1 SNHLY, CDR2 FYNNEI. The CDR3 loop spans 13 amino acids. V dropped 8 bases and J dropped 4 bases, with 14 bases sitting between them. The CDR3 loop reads CASAEIVPTEAFF. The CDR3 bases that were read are TGTGCCAGCGCGGAAATAGTACCCACTGAA.

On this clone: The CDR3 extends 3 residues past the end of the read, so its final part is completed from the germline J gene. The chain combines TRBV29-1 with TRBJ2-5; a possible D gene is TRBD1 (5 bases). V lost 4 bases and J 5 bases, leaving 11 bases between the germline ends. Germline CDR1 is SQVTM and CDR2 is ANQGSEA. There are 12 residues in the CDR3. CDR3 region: CSVGQLAETQYF. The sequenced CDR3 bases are TGCAGCGTTGGACAGTTGGCGGAGACC. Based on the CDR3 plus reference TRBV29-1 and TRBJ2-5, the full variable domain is SAVISQKPSRDICQRGTSLTIQCQVDSQVTMMFWYRQQPGQSLTLIATANQGSEATYESGFVIDKFPISRPNLTFSTLTVSNMSPEDSSIYLCSVGQLAETQYFGPGTRLLVL.

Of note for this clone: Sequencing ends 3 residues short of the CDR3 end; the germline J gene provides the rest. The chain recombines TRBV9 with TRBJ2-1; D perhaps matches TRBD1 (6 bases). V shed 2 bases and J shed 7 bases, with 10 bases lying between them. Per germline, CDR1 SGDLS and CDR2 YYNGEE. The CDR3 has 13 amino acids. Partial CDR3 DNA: TGTGCCAGCAGCGTTTCCACAGGGAATGAG. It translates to CASSVSTGNE. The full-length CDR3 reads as CASSVSTGNEQFF.

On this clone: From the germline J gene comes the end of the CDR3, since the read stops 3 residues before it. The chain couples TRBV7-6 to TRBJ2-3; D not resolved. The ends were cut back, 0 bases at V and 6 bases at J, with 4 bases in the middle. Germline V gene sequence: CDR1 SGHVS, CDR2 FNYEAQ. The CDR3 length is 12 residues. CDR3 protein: CASSLAADTQYF. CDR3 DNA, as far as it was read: TGTGCCAGCAGCTTAGCGGCTGATACG.

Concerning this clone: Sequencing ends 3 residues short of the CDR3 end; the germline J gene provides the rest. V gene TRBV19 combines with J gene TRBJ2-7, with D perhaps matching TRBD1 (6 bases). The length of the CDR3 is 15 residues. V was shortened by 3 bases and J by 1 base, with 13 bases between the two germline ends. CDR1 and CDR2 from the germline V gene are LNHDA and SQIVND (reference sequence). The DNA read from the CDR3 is TGTGCCAGTAGTATTACAGGGAGAGCGTCCTACGAG. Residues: CASSITGRASYE. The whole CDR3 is CASSITGRASYEQYF.

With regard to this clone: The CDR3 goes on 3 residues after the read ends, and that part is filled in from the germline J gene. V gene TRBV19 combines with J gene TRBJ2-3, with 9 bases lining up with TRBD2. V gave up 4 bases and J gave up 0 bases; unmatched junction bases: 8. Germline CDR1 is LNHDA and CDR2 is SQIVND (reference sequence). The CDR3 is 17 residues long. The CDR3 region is CASSKRTSAASTDTQYF. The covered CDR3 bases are TGTGCCAGTAGTAAGAGGACTAGCGCAGCTAGCACAGATACG.

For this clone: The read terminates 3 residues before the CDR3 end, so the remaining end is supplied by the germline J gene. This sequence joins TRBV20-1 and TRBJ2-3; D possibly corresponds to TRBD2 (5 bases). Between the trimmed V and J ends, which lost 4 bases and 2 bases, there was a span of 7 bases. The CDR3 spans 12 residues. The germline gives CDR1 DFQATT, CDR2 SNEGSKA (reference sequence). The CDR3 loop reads CSATGYTDTQYF. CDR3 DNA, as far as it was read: TGCAGTGCTACGGGGTACACAGATACG.

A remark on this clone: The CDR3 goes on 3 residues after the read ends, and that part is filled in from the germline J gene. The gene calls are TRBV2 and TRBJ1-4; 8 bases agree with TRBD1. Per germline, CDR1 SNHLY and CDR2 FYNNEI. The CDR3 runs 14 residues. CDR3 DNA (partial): TGTGCCAGCAGCCCCGGACAGGGTGGTTCACCA. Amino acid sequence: CASSPGQGGSP. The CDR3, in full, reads CASSPGQGGSPLFF.